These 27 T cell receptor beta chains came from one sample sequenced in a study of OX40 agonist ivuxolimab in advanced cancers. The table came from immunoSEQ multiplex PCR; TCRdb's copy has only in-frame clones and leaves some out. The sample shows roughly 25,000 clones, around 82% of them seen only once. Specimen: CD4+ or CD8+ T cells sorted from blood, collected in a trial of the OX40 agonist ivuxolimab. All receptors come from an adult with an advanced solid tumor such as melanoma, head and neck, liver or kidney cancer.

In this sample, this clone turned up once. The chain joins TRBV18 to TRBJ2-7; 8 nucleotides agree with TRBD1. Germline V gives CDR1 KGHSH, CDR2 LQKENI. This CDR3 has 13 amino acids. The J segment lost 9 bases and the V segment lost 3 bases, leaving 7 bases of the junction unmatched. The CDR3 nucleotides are TGTGCCAGCTCACCCGGACAGGGCTCGGGGCAGTACTTC. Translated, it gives CASSPGQGSGQYF. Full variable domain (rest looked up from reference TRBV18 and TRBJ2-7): NAGVMQNPRHLVRRRGQEARLRCSPMKGHSHVYWYRQLPEEGLKFMVYLQKENIIDESGMPKERFSAEFPKEGPSILRIQQVVRGDSAAYFCASSPGQGSGQYFGPGTRLTVT.

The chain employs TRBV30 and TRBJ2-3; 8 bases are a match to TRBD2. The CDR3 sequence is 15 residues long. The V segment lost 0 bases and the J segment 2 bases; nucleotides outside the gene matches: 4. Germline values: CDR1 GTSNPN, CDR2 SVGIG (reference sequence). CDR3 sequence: CAWSVGSGITDTQYF. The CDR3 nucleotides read TGTGCCTGGAGTGTCGGTAGCGGGATCACAGATACGCAGTATTTT.

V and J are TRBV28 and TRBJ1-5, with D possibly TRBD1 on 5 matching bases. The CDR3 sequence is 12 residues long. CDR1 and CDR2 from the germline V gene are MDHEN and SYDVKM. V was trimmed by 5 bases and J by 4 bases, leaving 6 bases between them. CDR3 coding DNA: TGTGCCAGCAGTGGGGGGAATCAGCCCCAGCATTTT. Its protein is CASSGGNQPQHF.

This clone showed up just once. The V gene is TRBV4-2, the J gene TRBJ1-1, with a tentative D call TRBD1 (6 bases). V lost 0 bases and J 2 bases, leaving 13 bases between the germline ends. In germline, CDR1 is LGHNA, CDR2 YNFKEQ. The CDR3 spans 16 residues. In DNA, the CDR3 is TGTGCCAGCAGCCAAGAGGGGGGGGCATACAACACTGAAGCTTTCTTT. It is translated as CASSQEGGAYNTEAFF.

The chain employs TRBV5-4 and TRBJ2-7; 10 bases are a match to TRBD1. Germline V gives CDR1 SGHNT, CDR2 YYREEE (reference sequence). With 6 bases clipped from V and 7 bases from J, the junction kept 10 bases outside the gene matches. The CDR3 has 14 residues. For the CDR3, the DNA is TGTGCCAGCACCCCGACAGGGGGCTCGGGGGAGCAGTACTTC. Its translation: CASTPTGGSGEQYF.

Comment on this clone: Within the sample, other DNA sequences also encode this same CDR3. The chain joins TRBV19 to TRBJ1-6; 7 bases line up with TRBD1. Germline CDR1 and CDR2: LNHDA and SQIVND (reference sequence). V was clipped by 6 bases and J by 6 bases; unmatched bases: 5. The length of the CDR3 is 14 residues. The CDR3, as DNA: TGTGCCAGTAGCCCGGGACAGTCTAATTCACCCCTCCACTTT. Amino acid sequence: CASSPGQSNSPLHF.

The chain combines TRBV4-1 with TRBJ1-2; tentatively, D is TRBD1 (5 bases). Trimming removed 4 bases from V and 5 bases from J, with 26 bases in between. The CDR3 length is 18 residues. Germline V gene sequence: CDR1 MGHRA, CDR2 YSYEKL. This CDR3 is CASSPGGRRRLSDYGYTF. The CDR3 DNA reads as TGCGCCAGCAGCCCGGGGGGGAGGAGGAGGTTAAGTGATTATGGCTACACCTTC.

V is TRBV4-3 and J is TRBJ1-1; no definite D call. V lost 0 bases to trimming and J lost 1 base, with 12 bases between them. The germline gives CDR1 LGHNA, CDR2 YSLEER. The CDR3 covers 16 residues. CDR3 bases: TGCGCCAGCAGCCAAGATCTCAAACGGAAGAACACTGAAGCTTTCTTT. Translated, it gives CASSQDLKRKNTEAFF.

CDR3 DNA: TGCGCCAGCAGCCGAGAGCTCAGTGGGGTGGGCACTGAAGCTTTCTTT. Amino acids: CASSRELSGVGTEAFF. V usage is TRBV4-3 and J usage is TRBJ1-1; D gene uncertain. Germline CDR1 is LGHNA and CDR2 is YSLEER. The CDR3 consists of 16 residues. V was cut by 4 bases and J by 4 bases, with 19 bases left in between.

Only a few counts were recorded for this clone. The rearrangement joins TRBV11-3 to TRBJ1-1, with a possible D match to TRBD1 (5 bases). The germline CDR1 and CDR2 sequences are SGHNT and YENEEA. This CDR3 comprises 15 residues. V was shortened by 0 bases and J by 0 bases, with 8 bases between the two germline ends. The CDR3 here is CASSLDGRVNTEAFF. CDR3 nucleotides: TGTGCCAGCAGCTTAGACGGCAGGGTGAACACTGAAGCTTTCTTT.

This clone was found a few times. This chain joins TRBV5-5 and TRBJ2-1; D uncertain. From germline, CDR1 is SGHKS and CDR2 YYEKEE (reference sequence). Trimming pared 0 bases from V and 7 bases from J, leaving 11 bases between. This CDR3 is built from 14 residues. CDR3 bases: TGTGCCAGCAGCTTGGGCTTTTCCCCGAATGAGCAGTTCTTC. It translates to CASSLGFSPNEQFF.

CDR3 amino acids: CASSLSATLHAEQFF. CDR3 sequence (DNA): TGTGCCAGCAGCTTAAGTGCGACTCTACACGCTGAGCAGTTCTTC. The chain joins TRBV13 to TRBJ2-1; no clear D. V was shortened by 2 bases and J by 9 bases, with 17 bases between the two germline ends. This CDR3 comprises 15 residues. Germline loops: CDR1 PRHDT, CDR2 FYEKMQ (reference sequence). The full variable domain, with the rest looked up from reference TRBV13 and TRBJ2-1, is AAGVIQSPRHLIKEKRETATLKCYPIPRHDTVYWYQQGPGQDPQFLISFYEKMQSDKGSIPDRFSAQQFSDYHSELNMSSLELGDSALYFCASSLSATLHAEQFFGPGTRLTVL.

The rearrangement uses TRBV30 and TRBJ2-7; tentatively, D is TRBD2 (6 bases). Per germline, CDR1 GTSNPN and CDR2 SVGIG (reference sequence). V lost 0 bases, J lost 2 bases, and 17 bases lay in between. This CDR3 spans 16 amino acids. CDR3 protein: CAWSVSVWGEAYEQYF. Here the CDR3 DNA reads TGTGCCTGGAGTGTTTCAGTTTGGGGGGAAGCCTACGAGCAGTACTTC.

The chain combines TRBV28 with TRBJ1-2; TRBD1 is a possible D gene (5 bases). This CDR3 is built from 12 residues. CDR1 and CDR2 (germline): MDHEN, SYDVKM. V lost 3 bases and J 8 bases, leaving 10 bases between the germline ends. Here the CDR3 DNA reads TGTGCCAGCAGTTTTGGGGGGGTCGGCTACACCTTC. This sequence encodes CASSFGGVGYTF.

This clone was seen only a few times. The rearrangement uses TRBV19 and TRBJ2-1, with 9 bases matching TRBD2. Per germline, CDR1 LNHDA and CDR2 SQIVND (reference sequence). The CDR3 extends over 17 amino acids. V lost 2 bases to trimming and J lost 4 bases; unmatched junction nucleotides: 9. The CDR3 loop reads CASSIPVVRGGYNEQFF. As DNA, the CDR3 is TGTGCCAGTAGTATACCAGTTGTGCGGGGGGGTTACAATGAGCAGTTCTTC.

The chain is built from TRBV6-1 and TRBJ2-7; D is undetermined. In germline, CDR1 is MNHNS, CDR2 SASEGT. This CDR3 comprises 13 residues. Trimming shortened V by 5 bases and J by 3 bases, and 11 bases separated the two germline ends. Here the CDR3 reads CASSKFAYYEQYF. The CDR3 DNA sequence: TGTGCCAGCAGTAAATTCGCCTACTACGAGCAGTACTTC.

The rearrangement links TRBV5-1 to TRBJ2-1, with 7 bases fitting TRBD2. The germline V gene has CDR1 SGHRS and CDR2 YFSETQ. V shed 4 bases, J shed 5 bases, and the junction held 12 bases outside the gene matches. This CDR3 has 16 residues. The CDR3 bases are TGCGCCAGCAGCACGCGTCCTAGCGGAGGGGACAATGAGCAGTTCTTC. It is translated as CASSTRPSGGDNEQFF. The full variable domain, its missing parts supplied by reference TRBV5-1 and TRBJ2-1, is KAGVTQTPRYLIKTRGQQVTLSCSPISGHRSVSWYQQTPGQGLQFLFEYFSETQRNKGNFPGRFSGRQFSNSRSEMNVSTLELGDSALYLCASSTRPSGGDNEQFFGPGTRLTVL.

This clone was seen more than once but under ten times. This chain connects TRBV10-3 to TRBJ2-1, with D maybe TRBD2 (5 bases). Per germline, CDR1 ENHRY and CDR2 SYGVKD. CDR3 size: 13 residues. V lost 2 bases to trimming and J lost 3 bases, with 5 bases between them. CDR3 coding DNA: TGTGCCATCAGTGAGGAGGGCTACAATGAGCAGTTCTTC. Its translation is CAISEEGYNEQFF.

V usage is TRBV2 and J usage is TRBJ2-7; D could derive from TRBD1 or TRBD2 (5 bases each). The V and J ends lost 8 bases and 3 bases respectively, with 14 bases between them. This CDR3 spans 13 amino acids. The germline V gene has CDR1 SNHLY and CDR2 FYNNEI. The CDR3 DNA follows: TGTGCCAGCGGTATCGGGACCAACTACGAGCAGTACTTC. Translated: CASGIGTNYEQYF.

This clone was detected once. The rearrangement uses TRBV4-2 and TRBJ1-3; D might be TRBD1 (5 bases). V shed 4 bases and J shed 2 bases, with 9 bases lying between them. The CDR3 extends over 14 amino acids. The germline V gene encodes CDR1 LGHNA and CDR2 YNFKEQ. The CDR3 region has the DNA TGTGCCAGCAGCCCTGGGGGACCTGGAAACACCATATATTTT. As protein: CASSPGGPGNTIYF.

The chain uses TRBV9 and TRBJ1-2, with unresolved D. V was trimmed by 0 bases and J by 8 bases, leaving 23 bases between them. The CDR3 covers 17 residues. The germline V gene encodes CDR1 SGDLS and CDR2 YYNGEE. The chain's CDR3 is CASSVAGSGVQSIGYTF. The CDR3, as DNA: TGTGCCAGCAGCGTAGCTGGTAGTGGGGTGCAATCCATAGGCTACACCTTC.

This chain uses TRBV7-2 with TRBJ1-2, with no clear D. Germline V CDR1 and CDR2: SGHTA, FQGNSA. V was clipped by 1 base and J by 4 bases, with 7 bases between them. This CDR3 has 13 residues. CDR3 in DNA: TGTGCCAGCAGCTTAGATAGGGCCTATGGCTACACCTTC. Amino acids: CASSLDRAYGYTF.

This CDR3 reads CASRYRGSYNSPLHF. For the CDR3, the DNA is TGTGCCAGCAGATACCGGGGGTCTTATAATTCACCCCTCCACTTT. The chain uses TRBV28 and TRBJ1-6; tentative D call: TRBD1 (5 bases). The CDR3 totals 15 residues. V lost 6 bases and J lost 4, with 13 bases in between. Germline V lookup: CDR1 MDHEN, CDR2 SYDVKM.

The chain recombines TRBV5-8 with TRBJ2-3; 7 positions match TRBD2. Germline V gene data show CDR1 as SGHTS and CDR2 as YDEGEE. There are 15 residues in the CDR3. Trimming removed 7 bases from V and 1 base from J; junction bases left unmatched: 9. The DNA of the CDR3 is TGTGCCAGCGCACCCCGGGGAGGGGGCACAGATACGCAGTATTTT. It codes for CASAPRGGGTDTQYF.

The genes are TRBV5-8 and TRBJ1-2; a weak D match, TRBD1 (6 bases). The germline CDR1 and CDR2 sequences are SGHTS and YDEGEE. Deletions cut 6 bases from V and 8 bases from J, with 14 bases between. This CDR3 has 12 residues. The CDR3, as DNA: TGTGCCAGCATACCAGGGACACGGGGCTACACCTTC. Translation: CASIPGTRGYTF. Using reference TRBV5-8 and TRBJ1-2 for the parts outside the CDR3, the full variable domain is EAGVTQSPTHLIKTRGQQATLRCSPISGHTSVYWYQQALGLGLQFLLWYDEGEERNRGNFPPRFSGRQFPNYSSELNVNALELEDSALYLCASIPGTRGYTFGSGTRLTVV.

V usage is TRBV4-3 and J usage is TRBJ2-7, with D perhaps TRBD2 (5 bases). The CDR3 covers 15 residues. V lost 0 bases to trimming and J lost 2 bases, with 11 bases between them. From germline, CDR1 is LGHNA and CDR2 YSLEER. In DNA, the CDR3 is TGCGCCAGCAGCCAAGATCAGGTAGCGCCCTACGAGCAGTACTTC. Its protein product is CASSQDQVAPYEQYF.

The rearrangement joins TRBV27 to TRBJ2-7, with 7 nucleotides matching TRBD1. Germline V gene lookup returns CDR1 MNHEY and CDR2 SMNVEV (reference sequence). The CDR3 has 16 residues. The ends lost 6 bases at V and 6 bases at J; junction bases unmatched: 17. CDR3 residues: CASRPVRDRRMSEQYF. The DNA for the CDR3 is TGTGCCAGCAGACCAGTCCGGGACAGAAGAATGAGCGAGCAGTACTTC.